This T cell receptor beta chain was observed in a study of blood T cell repertoires in COVID-19. About the study: The United States, Italy and Spain supplied acute and convalescent COVID-19 samples.

With respect to this clone: Additional DNA sequences in this sample encode the identical CDR3.

Sequencing was performed with immunoSEQ multiplex PCR; in TCRdb, only in-frame clones are kept and a portion is missing. This sample has around 13,000 clones; 65% to 90% occur once, and the top ten carry roughly 25%. The source is a middle-aged man with active or convalescent COVID-19. Sequences were obtained from peripheral blood.

CDR3 amino acids: CASSVGLMGGETQYF. Here the CDR3 DNA reads TGTGCCAGCAGCGTAGGTCTCATGGGGGGGGAGACCCAGTACTTC. This rearrangement joins TRBV9 to TRBJ2-5; 7 bases align to TRBD2. In germline, CDR1 is SGDLS, CDR2 YYNGEE. J lost 5 bases, V lost 0 bases, and 7 bases had no gene match. This CDR3 region has 15 residues.